Listed below are T cell receptor beta chains from one sample, sequenced in a study of OX40 agonist ivuxolimab in advanced cancers. TCRdb's table, derived via immunoSEQ multiplex PCR, lists solely in-frame clones and lacks some. Of some 41,000 clones detected, about 88% appear once; the ten largest clones hold roughly a sixth. The specimen comprised CD4+ or CD8+ T cells sorted from blood, sampled in a trial of the OX40 agonist ivuxolimab. The receptors were gathered from an adult with an advanced solid tumor such as melanoma, head and neck, liver or kidney cancer. Each CDR3 is given with its conserved first and last residue. A D gene is named only where the DNA matches it firmly. Expanded clones get a size class; other rows say once, few or many, or leave the size out.

CDR3nt	CDR3aa	v_gene	d_gene	abundance	j_gene
TGTGCCAGTAGTATGGGGCCCTACGAGCAGTACTTC	CASSMGPYEQYF	TRBV19	.	.	TRBJ2-7
TGTGCCAGCAGCCAAGAGGCCAGAGACTTCGGCTACACCTTC	CASSQEARDFGYTF	TRBV14	.	.	TRBJ1-2
TGTGCCAGCAGCGTAGGTACAGGGGGCACTGAAGCTTTCTTT	CASSVGTGGTEAFF	TRBV9	TRBD1	.	TRBJ1-1
TGCGCCAGCAGCCAAGATCGTCTAGGACAGGGGGTTTTGGAGGAGACCCAGTACTTC	CASSQDRLGQGVLEETQYF	TRBV4-3	TRBD1	.	TRBJ2-5
TGTGCCAGCAGCTTAGATGCCCCGGCAACCGGGGCTTTCTTT	CASSLDAPATGAFF	TRBV7-9	.	few	TRBJ1-1
TGTGCCAGTAGTATGGTGTTCAGCACCGACGAGCAGTACTTC	CASSMVFSTDEQYF	TRBV19	.	.	TRBJ2-7
TGTGCCAGCAGCGGCCCGGACAACTTGAACACTGAAGCTTTCTTT	CASSGPDNLNTEAFF	TRBV7-4	.	.	TRBJ1-1
TGTGCCAGCAGCTTTTGGGGGGGAGGGGACCAAGAGACCCAGTACTTC	CASSFWGGGDQETQYF	TRBV11-2	TRBD2	.	TRBJ2-5
TGTGCCAGCAGCACCTCGAGATGGGACCTCCGCACCGGGGAGCTGTTTTTT	CASSTSRWDLRTGELFF	TRBV11-2	.	once	TRBJ2-2
TGTGCCAGCGGCCTCTCCTACGAGCAGTACTTC	CASGLSYEQYF	TRBV6-5	.	.	TRBJ2-7
TGCGCCAGCAGCCAAAGAGGTAGCGGGGAGCAGTACTTC	CASSQRGSGEQYF	TRBV4-3	TRBD2	.	TRBJ2-7
TGTGCCAGTAGTAAGGACGGTGCGACCTTTAACTATGGCTACACCTTC	CASSKDGATFNYGYTF	TRBV19	.	.	TRBJ1-2
TGTGCCAGCAGCTTGGTCGGATCCACAGATACGCAGTATTTT	CASSLVGSTDTQYF	TRBV5-6	.	once	TRBJ2-3
TGTGCCAGCAGCCAAGATCTACCAGGGGTGTTAGGGTCTGGGGCCAACGTCCTGACTTTC	CASSQDLPGVLGSGANVLTF	TRBV14	.	.	TRBJ2-6
TGTGCCAGTAGAAGAACTAGCGGGGCTTACAATGAGCAGTTCTTC	CASRRTSGAYNEQFF	TRBV19	TRBD2	once	TRBJ2-1
TGTGCCAGTAGTATAGCGGGGGGCACCTACAATGAGCAGTTCTTC	CASSIAGGTYNEQFF	TRBV19	.	.	TRBJ2-1
TGCGCCAGCAGCCAAGTCACAGGGGGCACCTACGAGCAGTACTTC	CASSQVTGGTYEQYF	TRBV4-1	TRBD1	.	TRBJ2-7
TGTGCCAGCAGCACGGGGGTCTTGAATTCACCCCTCCACTTT	CASSTGVLNSPLHF	TRBV9	.	.	TRBJ1-6
TGCGCCAGCAGCCAAACAGGGAGCTCCTACAATGAGCAGTTCTTC	CASSQTGSSYNEQFF	TRBV4-1	.	.	TRBJ2-1
TGTGCCAGTAGTACTACCCCGACCGGGGCGCAGTACTTC	CASSTTPTGAQYF	TRBV19	.	large	TRBJ2-7
TGTGCCATCAGTGAGTCGGTCGGACACCCGAACTTCTACAATGAGCAGTTCTTC	CAISESVGHPNFYNEQFF	TRBV10-3	.	.	TRBJ2-1
TGTGCCAGCAGCGTATTTACGGCCCCCCTTGAAGCTTTCTTT	CASSVFTAPLEAFF	TRBV9	.	.	TRBJ1-1
TGTGCCAGCAGGAAGCAGACAGATACGCAGTATTTT	CASRKQTDTQYF	TRBV7-9	.	.	TRBJ2-3
TGTGCCAGCAGCGCGACAGGGTCTTCTGCTTTCTACGAGCAGTACTTC	CASSATGSSAFYEQYF	TRBV5-6	TRBD1	few	TRBJ2-7
TGTGCCAGCATGGAGGGGTATAGCAATCAGCCCCAGCATTTT	CASMEGYSNQPQHF	TRBV27	.	.	TRBJ1-5
TGTGCCAGCAGCCTGGACAGTTTCATGAACACTGAAGCTTTCTTT	CASSLDSFMNTEAFF	TRBV6-5	.	.	TRBJ1-1
TGTGCCAGCAGCCCTCAGGGCAACCCCTATGGCTACACCTTC	CASSPQGNPYGYTF	TRBV11-2	.	.	TRBJ1-2
TGTGCCAGCAGTGAAGCGCCAGGGTCGGGGAAGCGGGGCACCGGGGAGCTGTTTTTT	CASSEAPGSGKRGTGELFF	TRBV6-1	TRBD2	.	TRBJ2-2
TGTGCCAGCTCACCTGACTCATTTACAGGGGAGACAGATACGCAGTATTTT	CASSPDSFTGETDTQYF	TRBV18	TRBD1	.	TRBJ2-3
TGCGCCAGCAGCCCAACCCGGGACAGGGGGCTTGGCTACACCTTC	CASSPTRDRGLGYTF	TRBV5-1	TRBD1	once	TRBJ1-2
TGTGCCAGCAGCTTCCACAGGGGGCCCGGAAACACCATATATTTT	CASSFHRGPGNTIYF	TRBV21-1	.	.	TRBJ1-3
TGTGCCTGGAGTGTACAAGGAGAGCGGGAGGATACAGATACGCAGTATTTT	CAWSVQGEREDTDTQYF	TRBV30	TRBD2	once	TRBJ2-3
TGCAGCGTTGAAGATGTAGGGTACCTCTATGGCTACACCTTC	CSVEDVGYLYGYTF	TRBV29-1	.	.	TRBJ1-2
TGTGCCAGCAGCTTACTAAGGTCGGGGGGGGGCACAGATACGCAGTATTTT	CASSLLRSGGGTDTQYF	TRBV7-9	TRBD2	.	TRBJ2-3
TGTGCCAGCAGCTCGGCCGGGACAGGGGCTGGCGAGCAGTACTTC	CASSSAGTGAGEQYF	TRBV5-4	TRBD1	.	TRBJ2-7
TGTGCCAGCAGCTTAGGGACGCAGGGGGTGGAGACCCAGTACTTC	CASSLGTQGVETQYF	TRBV13	TRBD1	few	TRBJ2-5
TGCGCCAGCAGCTTGGCAGACTCGACGCGCTTCACCGGGGAGCTGTTTTTT	CASSLADSTRFTGELFF	TRBV5-1	.	once	TRBJ2-2
TGTGCCAGCAGTTCGGACCTAGCGGGAGTAGGCACAGATACGCAGTATTTT	CASSSDLAGVGTDTQYF	TRBV27	TRBD2	.	TRBJ2-3
TGTGCCAGCAGCTTAGGGAGGGGACTAGCGGGAGGTTCCTACAATGAGCAGTTCTTC	CASSLGRGLAGGSYNEQFF	TRBV5-5	TRBD2	.	TRBJ2-1
TGTGCCAGCGGCGATTCAGGGTTGGGCCAGCCCCAGCATTTT	CASGDSGLGQPQHF	TRBV28	.	.	TRBJ1-5
TGTGCCAGTTTAATGGACGAGCAGTACTTC	CASLMDEQYF	TRBV19	.	.	TRBJ2-7
TGTGCCAGTACGCCCTCTAGCGGGAGCTACAATGAGCAGTTCTTC	CASTPSSGSYNEQFF	TRBV19	TRBD2	.	TRBJ2-1
TGTGCCAGCAGCTTAACGGGGACAGGGGGTTTAGCAGATACGCAGTATTTT	CASSLTGTGGLADTQYF	TRBV7-3	TRBD1	.	TRBJ2-3
TGTGCCAGCAGCTCTACAGGGGGGTTGGATGGCTACACCTTC	CASSSTGGLDGYTF	TRBV5-4	TRBD1	.	TRBJ1-2
TGTGCCAGCAGTTTGGGGGACTCCACCACAGATACGCAGTATTTT	CASSLGDSTTDTQYF	TRBV28	.	once	TRBJ2-3
TGTGCCAGCAGCACAGGGACTTATAATTCACCCCTCCACTTT	CASSTGTYNSPLHF	TRBV25-1	.	.	TRBJ1-6
TGCGCCAGCAGCCAGGCCGGACAGGGGGCCGGCGAGCAGTACTTC	CASSQAGQGAGEQYF	TRBV4-3	TRBD1	.	TRBJ2-7
TGTGCCAGTACGTTTTCAAAGGGTACTGAAGCTTTCTTT	CASTFSKGTEAFF	TRBV19	.	few	TRBJ1-1